Listed here are 20 T cell receptor beta chains from one sample, sequenced in a study of cytomegalovirus exposure and HLA in healthy donors. PCR employed 60 Vbeta and 13 Jbeta primers. The table came from immunoSEQ multiplex PCR; TCRdb's copy has only in-frame clones and leaves some out. The top ten hold under 3% of the sample, which has over 250,000 clones, roughly two thirds seen once. Material for sequencing was PBMCs. All receptors come from a female donor in good health and CMV-seronegative.

The V and J genes are TRBV30 and TRBJ2-1; D is unresolved. Germline V lookup: CDR1 GTSNPN, CDR2 SVGIG (reference sequence). The CDR3 is 13 amino acids. With 6 bases removed from V and 10 bases from J, the gap between germline ends came to 19 bases. This CDR3 is CACLGFTIGEQFF. As DNA, the CDR3 is TGTGCCTGTCTAGGATTTACGATTGGCGAGCAGTTCTTC.

V and J are TRBV12-5 and TRBJ1-1, with D maybe TRBD1 (6 bases). Trimming stripped 6 bases from V and 6 bases from J, with 11 bases between. The germline gives CDR1 LGHNT, CDR2 FRNRAP. CDR3 length: 12 amino acids. The CDR3 nucleotides are TGTGCTAGTGGAGGGGGATTTGCTGAAGCTTTCTTT. This encodes CASGGGFAEAFF.

The rearrangement links TRBV6-1 to TRBJ2-3; TRBD1 is a possible D gene (5 bases). Trimming shortened V by 1 base and J by 2 bases, and 10 bases separated the two germline ends. Germline V gene data show CDR1 as MNHNS and CDR2 as SASEGT. CDR3 length: 15 amino acids. Written as DNA, the CDR3 is TGTGCCAGCAGTGAAGAACAGGCGGTCACAGATACGCAGTATTTT. This encodes CASSEEQAVTDTQYF.

As DNA, the CDR3 is TGTGCCAGCAGTGAAAACGGAGTTAATGAAAAACTGTTTTTT. This encodes CASSENGVNEKLFF. This chain connects TRBV2 to TRBJ1-4; no clear D. Germline CDR1 reads SNHLY; CDR2 reads FYNNEI. The CDR3 is 14 residues long. V was pared by 2 bases and J by 4 bases, with 8 bases between.

J is TRBJ2-7 and V is TRBV7-8; no clear D gene. The CDR3 length is 14 residues. The V end was cut by 5 bases, the J end by 1 base, with 12 bases between. CDR1 is SGHVS and CDR2 is FQNEAQ in the germline V gene. CDR3: CASSVNTRSYEQYF. The CDR3 coding sequence is TGTGCCAGCAGCGTTAATACCAGATCCTACGAGCAGTACTTC. The whole variable domain, remainder taken from reference TRBV7-8 and TRBJ2-7, is GAGVSQSPRYKVAKRGQDVALRCDPISGHVSLFWYQQALGQGPEFLTYFQNEAQLDKSGLPSDRFFAERPEGSVSTLKIQRTQQEDSAVYLCASSVNTRSYEQYFGPGTRLTVT.

The CDR3 DNA is TGTGCCAGCAGTGACTACGGGTCCTCCGGTCCAAGGTATGGCTACACCTTC. Residues: CASSDYGSSGPRYGYTF. This chain joins TRBV6-4 and TRBJ1-2; D is ambiguous. Between the trimmed V and J ends, which lost 1 base and 5 bases, there was a span of 20 bases. CDR1 and CDR2 (germline): MRHNA, SNTAGT. The CDR3 is made up of 17 amino acids.

This clone has more than one count but fewer than ten. The V gene is TRBV28, the J gene TRBJ1-2, with TRBD1 matching 7 bases. This CDR3 region has 13 residues. Germline CDR1 MDHEN, CDR2 SYDVKM. Trimming took 10 bases from V and 3 from J; bases not matched to a gene: 8. The CDR3 region has the DNA TGTGCCATCCTCAACAGGGGCTACTATGGCTACACCTTC. Encoded protein: CAILNRGYYGYTF.

This rearrangement joins TRBV28 to TRBJ2-5; TRBD2 matches at 9 bases. Germline CDR1 reads MDHEN; CDR2 reads SYDVKM. The CDR3 is 17 amino acids. Trimming took 3 bases from V and 2 from J; bases not matched to a gene: 10. CDR3 region: CASSFPAGGRGQETQYF. CDR3 DNA: TGTGCCAGCAGTTTCCCAGCGGGGGGCCGGGGACAAGAGACCCAGTACTTC.

This rearrangement joins TRBV27 to TRBJ1-6; D remains unclear. Germline CDR1 and CDR2: MNHEY and SMNVEV (reference sequence). V was pared by 6 bases and J by 6 bases, with 18 bases between. The CDR3 spans 16 residues. CDR3 sequence reads: CASRKTRESLNSPLHF. The CDR3 coding sequence is TGTGCCAGCAGAAAGACTCGGGAAAGCCTTAATTCACCCCTCCACTTT.

This chain connects TRBV7-9 to TRBJ2-4; a weak D match, TRBD2 (5 bases). The CDR3 has 13 residues. Germline CDR1 is SEHNR and CDR2 is FQNEAQ (reference sequence). V lost 0 bases to trimming and J lost 15 bases, with 15 bases between them. The CDR3 loop reads CASSLARAPPWYF. The CDR3 coding sequence is TGTGCCAGCAGCTTAGCGAGGGCCCCCCCGTGGTACTTC.

The rearrangement joins TRBV14 to TRBJ2-5; 10 nucleotides line up with TRBD2. Per germline, CDR1 SGHDN and CDR2 FVKESK. This CDR3 spans 19 amino acids. Trimming at V came to 0 bases and at J to 4 bases, leaving 14 bases not matched to a gene. The CDR3 is CASSQDWALAGDVSETQYF. Written as DNA, the CDR3 is TGTGCCAGCAGCCAAGATTGGGCTCTAGCGGGAGATGTGTCAGAGACCCAGTACTTC.

Concerning this clone: The junction differs from germline at one of its ends, possibly a read error. The sample contains more than one DNA sequence encoding this CDR3. This sequence joins TRBV18 and TRBJ1-5, with D unresolved. CDR1 KGHSH and CDR2 LQKENI come from the germline V gene. The CDR3 contains 13 residues. CDR3 in DNA: TGCGCCAGCTCACCCTACCTCAATCAGCCCCAGCATTTT. It codes for CASSPYLNQPQHF.

This clone was detected only a few times. J is TRBJ2-7 and V is TRBV5-1; TRBD2 agrees at 7 bases. CDR3 length: 17 residues. The V segment lost 0 bases and the J segment 0 bases; nucleotides outside the gene matches: 9. The V gene's germline CDR1 is SGHRS and CDR2 YFSETQ. CDR3 nucleotides: TGCGCCAGCAGCTTGGCCCCGCGCGGGAGCAACTCCTACGAGCAGTACTTC. It yields the protein CASSLAPRGSNSYEQYF. Based on the CDR3 plus reference TRBV5-1 and TRBJ2-7, the full variable domain is KAGVTQTPRYLIKTRGQQVTLSCSPISGHRSVSWYQQTPGQGLQFLFEYFSETQRNKGNFPGRFSGRQFSNSRSEMNVSTLELGDSALYLCASSLAPRGSNSYEQYFGPGTRLTVT.

The rearrangement joins TRBV29-1 to TRBJ2-5; the D gene is possibly TRBD1 (5 bases). The J call is doubtful: the DNA matches TRBJ2-7 better. CDR1 is SQVTM and CDR2 is ANQGSEA in the germline V gene. This CDR3 spans 16 amino acids. The CDR3 loop is CSVEDQRLDNAYEQYF. In nucleotides, the CDR3 is TGCAGCGTTGAAGACCAAAGGCTGGACAACGCCTACGAGCAGTACTTC.

This sequence joins TRBV6-5 and TRBJ1-2; maybe TRBD1 (5 bases). Per the germline V gene, CDR1 is MNHEY and CDR2 is SVGAGI. The V end lost 2 bases, the J end lost 0 bases, and 7 bases lay between the germline ends. The CDR3 extends over 14 amino acids. The CDR3 DNA sequence: TGTGCCAGCAGTTACCAGGGAACTAACTATGGCTACACCTTC. Its translation is CASSYQGTNYGYTF.

This clone was picked up a small number of times. The rearrangement links TRBV15 to TRBJ2-5; TRBD2 might be the D (6 bases). The CDR3 is 15 amino acids. Germline assignment: CDR1 LNHNV and CDR2 YYDKDF (reference sequence). Trimming left V 0 bases short and J 11 bases short, with 19 bases between. CDR3 nucleotides: TGTGCCACCAGCAGAGATCGGAGCCTCGGGGAGGAGCAGTACTTC. Its protein product is CATSRDRSLGEEQYF.

This clone was seen just once. The V call is TRBV9, the J call TRBJ2-1, with 8 bases lining up with TRBD2. Germline V CDR1 and CDR2: SGDLS, YYNGEE. This CDR3 is 16 amino acids long. Trimming cost V 6 bases and J 1 base; bases outside gene matches: 9. This CDR3 is CASTPGGGISYNEQFF. In DNA form, the CDR3 reads TGTGCCAGCACCCCAGGCGGGGGGATTTCCTACAATGAGCAGTTCTTC.

A few counts support this clone. The chain joins TRBV19 to TRBJ1-4; the D is unclear. This CDR3 comprises 14 residues. Trimming pared 4 bases from V and 10 bases from J, leaving 16 bases between. CDR1 is LNHDA, CDR2 SQIVND, per germline (reference sequence). CDR3 in amino acids: CASSRAFGIGKLFF. The CDR3 DNA follows: TGTGCCAGTAGTAGGGCGTTTGGTATAGGAAAACTGTTTTTT.

The chain has TRBV7-2 and TRBJ1-5, with a possible D match to TRBD1 (6 bases). The germline V gene has CDR1 SGHTA and CDR2 FQGNSA. The V and J ends lost 3 bases and 4 bases respectively, with 13 bases between them. CDR3 size: 15 residues. CDR3 DNA sequence: TGTGCCAGCAGCTTTAGCCCACAGGGAAATCAGCCCCAGCATTTT. Translation gives CASSFSPQGNQPQHF.

This rearrangement joins TRBV10-1 to TRBJ1-1; TRBD1 might be the D (6 bases). CDR1 is WNHNN and CDR2 is SYGVQD in the germline V gene (reference sequence). The V and J ends lost 3 bases and 5 bases respectively, with 19 bases between them. CDR3 length: 16 residues. The CDR3 sequence: CASSEIRTVSKTEAFF. The DNA for the CDR3 is TGCGCCAGCAGTGAAATTCGGACAGTCTCCAAAACTGAAGCTTTCTTT.